This T cell receptor (beta chain) comes out of a study of blood T cell repertoires in COVID-19. Study as a whole: Sites in the United States, Italy and Spain provided acute and convalescent COVID-19 samples. T cells, B-cell-depleted T cells, or PBMCs provided the cDNA or gDNA that served as material.

Original data processing: Estimates of nucleated cell counts were drawn from the amplification of reference gene primers. Here immunoSEQ multiplex PCR was the method, and the copy in TCRdb shows in-frame clones only, minus some. D and trimming were read from the DNA, whereas the V and J calls and clone size are those reported in that table. The sample holds around 40,000 clones, around 91% seen once. V lost 5 bases and J lost 5; bases outside the gene matches: 17. Germline CDR1 SGHVS, CDR2 FQNEAQ. CDR3 length equals 17 residues. Sequencing was performed on peripheral blood. The V call is TRBV7-8, the J call TRBJ1-1; TRBD1 aligns across 7 bases. This receptor was identified in a man aged 25 to 40 with active or convalescent COVID-19. The CDR3 sequence: CASSLRHNRGAVTEAFF. DNA for the CDR3: TGTGCCAGCAGCCTTAGACATAACAGGGGCGCGGTGACTGAAGCTTTCTTT.